A selection of T cell receptor beta chains follows, all from one sample in a study of OX40 agonist ivuxolimab in advanced cancers. Generated by immunoSEQ multiplex PCR, the TCRdb table keeps only in-frame clones and is missing some. The sample includes tens of thousands of clones, about 76% of them seen just once. Sequences were derived from CD4+ or CD8+ T cells sorted from blood, sampled in a trial of the OX40 agonist ivuxolimab. These receptors all stem from an adult with an advanced solid tumor such as melanoma, head and neck, liver or kidney cancer. CDR3s include the opening cysteine and the closing phenylalanine or tryptophan. The D gene is left open where the match is weak. Size values are once, few and many counts, or a class for expanded clones, and some rows have none.

clone_size,j_call,d_call,v_call,cdr3_nt,cdr3_aa
once,TRBJ1-5,-,TRBV19,TGTGCCAGTAGTATAGCCCAGGTCGGCAATCAGCCCCAGCATTTT,CASSIAQVGNQPQHF
once,TRBJ2-3,TRBD2,TRBV7-8,TGTGCCAGCAGCCCCGCCACGCGGGAGGGCAACACAGATACGCAGTATTTT,CASSPATREGNTDTQYF
-,TRBJ2-1,TRBD2,TRBV4-3,TGCGCCAGCAGCCAAGATTTCAGCGGGAGATCCTACAATGAGCAGTTCTTC,CASSQDFSGRSYNEQFF
-,TRBJ1-1,-,TRBV19,TGTGCCAGTAGTATATACGCGGTGAACACTGAAGCTTTCTTT,CASSIYAVNTEAFF
-,TRBJ1-4,-,TRBV10-2,TGCGCCAGCAGAAGGGGAGCAACTAATGAAAAACTGTTTTTT,CASRRGATNEKLFF
-,TRBJ1-1,-,TRBV6-5,TGTGCCAGCCGGCAGGGGCTGAACACTGAAGCTTTCTTT,CASRQGLNTEAFF
-,TRBJ1-1,-,TRBV2,TGTGCCAGCAGTGAAAGAGGCATTGAAGCTTTCTTT,CASSERGIEAFF
-,TRBJ2-1,TRBD2,TRBV9,TGTGCCAGCAGCGTGGGACTAGAAGACCCTGAGCAGTTCTTC,CASSVGLEDPEQFF
-,TRBJ2-7,TRBD1,TRBV28,TGTGCCAGCAGTTTAGGGCAGGGGGTCTACGAGCAGTACTTC,CASSLGQGVYEQYF
-,TRBJ2-1,TRBD2,TRBV4-3,TGCGCCGGCAGCCAAGATCGGGCGCGGGAGGGCCAGAATGAGCAGTTCTTC,CAGSQDRAREGQNEQFF
once,TRBJ1-3,-,TRBV7-9,TGTGCCAGCAGCCTACAGAACTCTGGAAACACCATATATTTT,CASSLQNSGNTIYF
-,TRBJ1-2,-,TRBV9,TGTGCCAGCAGCGGATTCCGGGACAACTTTAACTATGGCTACACCTTC,CASSGFRDNFNYGYTF
-,TRBJ1-4,-,TRBV28,TGTGCCAGCAGCCCGGGAACCTCAACTAATGAAAAACTGTTTTTT,CASSPGTSTNEKLFF
-,TRBJ1-1,-,TRBV5-4,TGTGCCAGCAGCTGGGGGGGCAGCCTAACTGAAGCTTTCTTT,CASSWGGSLTEAFF
-,TRBJ1-1,-,TRBV2,TGTGCCAGCAGCGCGGAAAACACTGAAGCTTTCTTT,CASSAENTEAFF
-,TRBJ2-7,-,TRBV7-9,TGTGCCAGCAGCTTAGTGCGCTCCTACGAGCAGTACTTC,CASSLVRSYEQYF
-,TRBJ2-6,-,TRBV4-1,TGCGCCAGCAGCCAAGCTTTCTCTGGGGCCAACGTCCTGACTTTC,CASSQAFSGANVLTF
-,TRBJ1-6,TRBD1,TRBV9,TGTGCCAGCAGCGACCCCCCACAGGGGAGCTCCTATAATTCACCCCTCCACTTT,CASSDPPQGSSYNSPLHF
-,TRBJ1-1,-,TRBV4-2,TGTGCCAGCAGCCAGGAGGGCGGAGCCACTGAAGCTTTCTTT,CASSQEGGATEAFF
-,TRBJ2-3,-,TRBV9,TGTGCCAGCAGCCTATCAGTTGGCGGGACGGATACGCAGTATTTT,CASSLSVGGTDTQYF
-,TRBJ2-3,TRBD2,TRBV4-2,TGTGCCAGCAGCCAAGGGCTAGCGGGGGGGCCTGGGGCAGATACGCAGTATTTT,CASSQGLAGGPGADTQYF
-,TRBJ1-3,TRBD1,TRBV18,TGTGCCAGCTCGCCAGACAGGGGCTCTGGAAACACCATATATTTT,CASSPDRGSGNTIYF